This is a list of T cell receptor beta chains from one sample in a study of blood T cell repertoires in COVID-19. Profiled with immunoSEQ multiplex PCR; TCRdb holds only in-frame clones, not every one. Here the sample spans about 190,000 clones, roughly 82% being singletons. Input material: PBMCs or T cells enriched from blood (not recorded which). All receptors come from a woman between 55 and 75 years old with acute COVID-19. Each CDR3 is given with its conserved first and last residue. Fields, in order: V gene, clone size, D gene, J gene, CDR3 DNA, CDR3 protein. D genes are given only for firm matches. Clone size is not always given. Where it is, it says once, few, many or a class for expanded clones.

>TRBV10-1|NA|NA|TRBJ2-5
TGCGCCAGCAGTGACAGGGAAGCCCAAGAGACCCAGTACTTC
CASSDREAQETQYF
>TRBV19|NA|TRBD1|TRBJ2-3
TGTGCCAGTAGTTTCCGGGACAGGGGGAGGGATACGCAGTATTTT
CASSFRDRGRDTQYF
>TRBV7-9|NA|NA|TRBJ1-6
TGTGCCAGCATCGAGCTTAGATACCAGCGATCGGATTCACCCCTCCACTTT
CASIELRYQRSDSPLHF
>TRBV5-1|NA|TRBD2|TRBJ2-1
TGCGCCAGCAGCCCCAGCGGGGGCTCCTACAATGAGCAGTTCTTC
CASSPSGGSYNEQFF
>TRBV29-1|NA|NA|TRBJ2-3
TGCAGCGTTGTTCCAGATTCCACAGATACGCAGTATTTT
CSVVPDSTDTQYF
>TRBV6-5|NA|NA|TRBJ1-1
TGTGCCAGCAGTACCGACAGAATAAACACTGAAGCTTTCTTT
CASSTDRINTEAFF
>TRBV7-6|once|TRBD1|TRBJ1-4
TGTGCCAGCAGCTTCCCGGGACAGGGGATTAATGAAAAACTGTTTTTT
CASSFPGQGINEKLFF
>TRBV24-1|NA|TRBD1|TRBJ1-1
TGTGCCACCAGTGACCCCGACAGGGGAGGAACTGAAGCTTTCTTT
CATSDPDRGGTEAFF
>TRBV9|few|NA|TRBJ1-2
TGTGCCAGCAGCCCCGCGGGGAATTGGGGCTACACCTTC
CASSPAGNWGYTF
>TRBV27|NA|NA|TRBJ1-2
TGTGCCAGCAGTTTCAACAGGGAATTTTATGGCTACACCTTC
CASSFNREFYGYTF
>TRBV5-1|NA|NA|TRBJ2-2
TGCGCCAGCAGCCCGGGGGGACAGAACACCGGGGAGCTGTTTTTT
CASSPGGQNTGELFF
>TRBV10-3|NA|NA|TRBJ2-3
TGTGCCATCAGTGAGTCGAGTGGCACAGATACGCAGTATTTT
CAISESSGTDTQYF
>TRBV6-5|NA|NA|TRBJ2-5
TGTGCCAGCAGTCCGACAGGTCGAGGGGTAGAGACCCAGTACTTC
CASSPTGRGVETQYF
>TRBV5-4|NA|NA|TRBJ1-1
TGTGCCAGCAGCTTGCGGGGGGTGAACACTGAAGCTTTCTTT
CASSLRGVNTEAFF
>TRBV9|NA|NA|TRBJ1-5
TGTGCCAGCAGCGGCCAGGGAGGGGATCAGCCCCAGCATTTT
CASSGQGGDQPQHF
>TRBV27|NA|NA|TRBJ2-2
TGTGCCACCCTTAGCCCAGGGACAACCGGGGAGCTGTTTTTT
CATLSPGTTGELFF
>TRBV21-1|once|NA|TRBJ2-3
TGTGCCAGCAGCAAGCCAGTCCCAGGGAGCACAGATACGCAGTATTTT
CASSKPVPGSTDTQYF
>TRBV7-2|few|NA|TRBJ2-1
TGTGCCAGCAGCTTAAACAGCAATGAGCAGTTCTTC
CASSLNSNEQFF
>TRBV4-2|NA|NA|TRBJ2-7
TGTGCCAGCAGCCCCGGAGCGGCTAGCGACTCCTACGAGCAGTACTTC
CASSPGAASDSYEQYF
>TRBV5-1|NA|NA|TRBJ2-7
TGCGCCAGCAGTATCAGCGGTAGCTCCTACGAGCAGTACTTC
CASSISGSSYEQYF
>TRBV29-1|NA|NA|TRBJ1-2
TGCAGCGCGATCGACAGTAGAAATGGCTACACCTTC
CSAIDSRNGYTF
>TRBV5-4|NA|TRBD2|TRBJ2-5
TGTGCCAGCAGCTTCAGACAGCCGGGGGGAGAGACCCAGTACTTC
CASSFRQPGGETQYF
>TRBV19|NA|NA|TRBJ1-3
TGTGCCAGTAGTGCCATGACAGGTAACTCTGGAAACACCATATATTTT
CASSAMTGNSGNTIYF
>TRBV19|NA|TRBD1|TRBJ1-5
TGTGCCAGTAGTCCTTTGCCGGGACAGGGAGACCAGCCCCAGCATTTT
CASSPLPGQGDQPQHF
>TRBV18|few|TRBD1|TRBJ2-1
TGTGCCAGCTCATCCGGGACAGGGCCTTACAATGAGCAGTTCTTC
CASSSGTGPYNEQFF
>TRBV3-1/TRBV3-2|NA|TRBD1|TRBJ1-2
TGTGCCAGCAGCCAAGGCAACAGGGGAAATGGCTACACCTTC
CASSQGNRGNGYTF
>TRBV10-3|NA|NA|TRBJ1-1
TGTGCCATCAGTGATTCAGGGAACACTGAAGCTTTCTTT
CAISDSGNTEAFF
>TRBV13|NA|NA|TRBJ2-5
TGTGCCAGCAGCCCCTCGTGGGGGGTCCCCCAAGAGACCCAGTACTTC
CASSPSWGVPQETQYF
>TRBV6-1|NA|TRBD1|TRBJ1-5
TGTGCCAGCAGTGAAGTGGCAGGGGGCCGGCAGCCCCAGCATTTT
CASSEVAGGRQPQHF
>TRBV28|NA|NA|TRBJ1-4
TGTGCCAGCACGGGAGGAGCTAATGAAAAACTGTTTTTT
CASTGGANEKLFF
>TRBV7-6|NA|TRBD2|TRBJ2-5
TGTGCCAGCAGCCCAATCGGGACTAGTTCCCAGTACTTC
CASSPIGTSSQYF
>TRBV11-3|NA|TRBD2|TRBJ2-1
TGTGCCAGCAGCTTCGCCTCCGGGGGGTTTGGTGAGCAGTTCTTC
CASSFASGGFGEQFF
>TRBV7-9|NA|TRBD2|TRBJ2-5
TGTGCCAGCAGCCTCCCGACTAGCGGGGGAATACAAGAGACCCAGTACTTC
CASSLPTSGGIQETQYF
>TRBV10-3|NA|NA|TRBJ1-1
TGTGCCATCAGTGAGAGTAGGAGCATGAACACTGAAGCTTTCTTT
CAISESRSMNTEAFF
>TRBV3-1/TRBV3-2|NA|TRBD2|TRBJ2-1
TGTGCCAGCACTCGGGGGGGCTACTACAATGAGCAGTTCTTC
CASTRGGYYNEQFF
>TRBV10-2|NA|NA|TRBJ1-2
TGCGCCAGCAGCCCGGGGGAGGGCGGTGGCTACACCTTC
CASSPGEGGGYTF
>TRBV30|NA|NA|TRBJ1-5
TGTGCCTGGGACTTACAGGGTAATCAGCCCCAGCATTTT
CAWDLQGNQPQHF
>TRBV18|NA|NA|TRBJ1-1
TGTGCCAGCTCACCAAAGCCTTTGAACACTGAAGCTTTCTTT
CASSPKPLNTEAFF
>TRBV11-2|few|TRBD1|TRBJ2-1
TGTGCCAGCAGCCCTTTAACAGGGGCCGGTGAGCAGTTCTTC
CASSPLTGAGEQFF
>TRBV7-2|NA|NA|TRBJ2-3
TGTGCCAGCAGCTCTGGGCGGGTCGGAGATACGCAGTATTTT
CASSSGRVGDTQYF
>TRBV9|NA|NA|TRBJ1-5
TGTGCCAGCAGCGTAGGAGGGGGACTACCCCAGCATTTT
CASSVGGGLPQHF
>TRBV10-3|NA|NA|TRBJ1-2
TGTGCCATCACCAGATCCCAGGAGGACTATGGCTACACCTTC
CAITRSQEDYGYTF
>TRBV12-3/TRBV12-4|few|NA|TRBJ2-2
TGTGCCAGCAGTTTGGAGGTCGGGGAGCTGTTTTTT
CASSLEVGELFF
>TRBV5-4|NA|NA|TRBJ1-6
TGTGCCAGCAGAAATAACTATAATTCACCCCTCCACTTT
CASRNNYNSPLHF
>TRBV4-3|NA|NA|TRBJ2-5
TGCGCCAGCAGCCAAGATGAATCGGGGACCCAGTACTTC
CASSQDESGTQYF
>TRBV28|NA|TRBD1|TRBJ2-4
TGTGCCAGCAATGCCGACAGGGTTGTCAAAAACATTCAGTACTTC
CASNADRVVKNIQYF
>TRBV19|NA|TRBD2|TRBJ2-7
TGTGCCAGTAGTATGGGCGGGAGGGGTCAATCCTACGAGCAGTACTTC
CASSMGGRGQSYEQYF